These T cell receptor beta chains were read from a single sample in a study of T cell responses to AZD1222 COVID-19 vaccine. The protocol was immunoSEQ multiplex PCR, while the TCRdb copy is restricted to in-frame clones and leaves out a portion. The sample holds about 200,000 clones, approximately 86% seen once. The sequenced sample was peripheral blood, obtained on day 0 of AZD1222 vaccination. The receptors derive from an adult in good health. Both conserved end residues are part of each CDR3. Each record gives: CDR3 protein, J gene, V gene, D gene. D genes are given only for firm matches.

CASNPTGGGQPQHF	TRBJ1-5	TRBV6-2/TRBV6-3	TRBD1
CASSNGQGGEKLFF	TRBJ1-4	TRBV5-1	TRBD1
CASSLVGNEQYF	TRBJ2-7	TRBV5-5	-
CASSSADRGHFSNQPQHF	TRBJ1-5	TRBV7-8	TRBD1
CASSQGSLGQVNTIYF	TRBJ1-3	TRBV14	-
CASKTDRGGGAFF	TRBJ1-1	TRBV6-5	TRBD1
CASSSLSNYGYTF	TRBJ1-2	TRBV28	-
CASSSGTRGETQYF	TRBJ2-5	TRBV7-2	-
CASSEGTGSDEQFF	TRBJ2-1	TRBV6-1	TRBD1
CASSVWHSGPNEQYF	TRBJ2-7	TRBV9	-
CASSLRAQGTDTQYF	TRBJ2-3	TRBV13	-
CASSYSLEQETQYF	TRBJ2-5	TRBV6-5	-
CSAGGATF	TRBJ1-2	TRBV20-1	-
CASEQGDSRDEQYF	TRBJ2-7	TRBV19	TRBD1
CASSLGGYETQYF	TRBJ2-5	TRBV12-3/TRBV12-4	-
CATSPRQGTSYEQYF	TRBJ2-7	TRBV15	TRBD1
CATSRGGGAFF	TRBJ1-1	TRBV15	-
CASSHWTSGGDEQFF	TRBJ2-1	TRBV4-1	TRBD2
CASSRHGQGQETQYF	TRBJ2-5	TRBV7-9	TRBD1
CAIRPGGRNTEAFF	TRBJ1-1	TRBV10-3	-
CASNTGGVGYTF	TRBJ1-2	TRBV19	TRBD1
CASSLAGGGDTSTDTQYF	TRBJ2-3	TRBV5-1	TRBD2
CASGTGFYEQYF	TRBJ2-7	TRBV6-5	TRBD1
CASSFILAAGYTF	TRBJ1-2	TRBV12-3/TRBV12-4	-
CAIRNNNEQFF	TRBJ2-1	TRBV10-3	-
CATSRAQGDSPLHF	TRBJ1-6	TRBV15	-
CASTPDGLRGYEQYF	TRBJ2-7	TRBV6-5	-
CASSQDIREAYGYTF	TRBJ1-2	TRBV4-2	-
CASSLEVGNIQYF	TRBJ2-4	TRBV7-2	-
CASSYLSGWEQYF	TRBJ2-7	TRBV6-5	-
CASSVRGNEQFF	TRBJ2-1	TRBV2	-
CASSSGQGLKEKLFF	TRBJ1-4	TRBV2	TRBD1
CASSENGNAYNSPLHF	TRBJ1-6	TRBV10-2	-
CASSLASPPYEQYF	TRBJ2-7	TRBV19	-
CASSQGPRVGELFF	TRBJ2-2	TRBV4-1	-
CASSQEWIDRENTEAFF	TRBJ1-1	TRBV4-2	TRBD1
CAWSEGGFSDEQYF	TRBJ2-7	TRBV30	TRBD1
CASSPSWRGASNEQFF	TRBJ2-1	TRBV27	TRBD2
CASSHSGLGYNEQFF	TRBJ2-1	TRBV3-1/TRBV3-2	-
CASSVVGGENTEAFF	TRBJ1-1	TRBV5-6	-
CASSTPRQTYQETQYF	TRBJ2-5	TRBV28	-
CASRSGTDYNSPLHF	TRBJ1-6	TRBV3-1/TRBV3-2	TRBD1
CSAGGRAANEKLFF	TRBJ1-4	TRBV29-1	-
CASSQGADSNQPQHF	TRBJ1-5	TRBV4-2	-
CASSLEVYTEAFF	TRBJ1-1	TRBV5-1	-
CASTHRDRGEKLFF	TRBJ1-4	TRBV5-5	-
CASSLAARRSMNTEAFF	TRBJ1-1	TRBV7-6	-
CASRWDTPGELFF	TRBJ2-2	TRBV7-9	-
CASSLVPGGGYEAFF	TRBJ1-1	TRBV5-1	-
CASSQKRQGGEKLFF	TRBJ1-4	TRBV3-1/TRBV3-2	TRBD1
CATSTYGAQETQYF	TRBJ2-5	TRBV15	-
CAWSPTGAGGYTF	TRBJ1-2	TRBV30	TRBD1
CASSLAVQNNSPLHF	TRBJ1-6	TRBV5-1	-
CASSLVGTGNTGELFF	TRBJ2-2	TRBV7-2	TRBD1
CASSFGLYEQFF	TRBJ2-1	TRBV7-2	-
CAWSVNRGLNEETQYF	TRBJ2-5	TRBV30	-
CASRRAGNQPQHF	TRBJ1-5	TRBV6-5	-
CASSKAGVPNYGYTF	TRBJ1-2	TRBV19	-
CASSMGGPYGYTF	TRBJ1-2	TRBV19	-
CASSDDGSYNSPLHF	TRBJ1-6	TRBV3-1/TRBV3-2	-